The 12 T cell receptor beta chains below were found in one sample sequenced in a study of blood T cell repertoires in COVID-19. Here immunoSEQ multiplex PCR was the method, and the copy in TCRdb shows in-frame clones only, minus some. The repertoire holds approximately 210,000 clones, with roughly 85% as singletons. Sequencing input: peripheral blood. The receptor set was obtained from a man aged 25 to 40 who had recovered from COVID-19.

The J gene is TRBJ2-5, the V gene TRBV4-1; TRBD1 is a possible D gene (5 bases). Germline V gene lookup returns CDR1 MGHRA and CDR2 YSYEKL. The CDR3 has 16 amino acids. Trimming cost V 1 base and J 0 bases, with 12 bases left between them. In DNA, the CDR3 is TGCGCCAGCAGCCAAGGGGGCCAGGGCAACCAAGAGACCCAGTACTTC. Encoded protein: CASSQGGQGNQETQYF.

J is TRBJ1-4 and V is TRBV7-2, with TRBD1 as a possible D gene (5 bases). CDR3 length: 13 amino acids. Trimming removed 6 bases at V and 7 bases at J, with 12 bases between. From germline, CDR1 is SGHTA and CDR2 FQGNSA. DNA for the CDR3: TGTGCCAGCAGAACTCAGGGTGGTGAAAAACTGTTTTTT. It encodes CASRTQGGEKLFF.

The rearrangement uses TRBV4-1 and TRBJ1-1, with TRBD1 as a possible D gene (6 bases). Trimming removed 4 bases at V and 4 bases at J, with 16 bases between. The germline V gene encodes CDR1 MGHRA and CDR2 YSYEKL. The CDR3 runs to 15 residues. The CDR3 sequence: CASSPQQGWSTEAFF. CDR3 DNA: TGCGCCAGCAGCCCACAACAGGGATGGAGCACTGAAGCTTTCTTT.

The chain has TRBV3-1 (or the pseudogene TRBV3-2) and TRBJ2-2; maybe TRBD2 (6 bases). The V gene's germline CDR1 is LGHDT and CDR2 YNNKEL (reference sequence). The CDR3 runs 18 residues. V was shortened by 2 bases and J by 1 base, with 17 bases between the two germline ends. The CDR3 sequence: CASSQILRGDLNTGELFF. CDR3 bases: TGTGCCAGCAGCCAAATTTTGAGAGGGGACTTGAACACCGGGGAGCTGTTTTTT.

This clone was observed once. The J gene is TRBJ2-5, the V gene TRBV9; TRBD2 agrees at 8 bases. J gave up 4 bases and V 0 bases, and 8 bases lay outside the gene matches. CDR3 length: 16 amino acids. Germline V lookup: CDR1 SGDLS, CDR2 YYNGEE. The CDR3 nucleotides read TGTGCCAGCAGCGTAGGAAGCGGGGGTGGGATAGAGACCCAGTACTTC. This gives the protein CASSVGSGGGIETQYF.

This chain joins TRBV9 and TRBJ1-2; D might be TRBD1 (6 bases). Germline V lookup: CDR1 SGDLS, CDR2 YYNGEE. The CDR3 length is 14 residues. The V and J ends lost 3 bases and 6 bases respectively, with 15 bases between them. The DNA of the CDR3 is TGTGCCAGCAGCGCACGGACAGCCCGGGATGGCTACACCTTC. It translates to CASSARTARDGYTF.

The chain joins TRBV6-4 to TRBJ1-2; D is perhaps TRBD1 (5 bases). Germline V CDR1 and CDR2: MRHNA, SNTAGT. The CDR3 loop spans 17 amino acids. The V end was cut by 2 bases, the J end by 6 bases, with 22 bases between. Here the CDR3 reads CASSDPPGGREEDGYTF. DNA for the CDR3: TGTGCCAGCAGTGACCCGCCAGGCGGCAGGGAAGAGGATGGCTACACCTTC.

The chain employs TRBV5-4 and TRBJ1-2, with TRBD1 identical over 7 bases. Germline lookup yields CDR1 SGHNT and CDR2 YYREEE (reference sequence). The trim removed 0 bases at V and 7 bases at J, leaving 9 bases unmatched. The CDR3 loop spans 15 amino acids. Written as DNA, the CDR3 is TGTGCCAGCAGCTTGGGGCAGGGGGTCGGAAGTGGCTACACCTTC. Translation gives CASSLGQGVGSGYTF.

This chain connects TRBV27 to TRBJ1-3, with D maybe TRBD1 (5 bases). The CDR3 consists of 14 residues. V gave up 6 bases and J gave up 2 bases, with 11 bases separating them. Germline V gives CDR1 MNHEY, CDR2 SMNVEV (reference sequence). CDR3 DNA sequence: TGTGCCAGCAGCCTAACAGGTCCTGGAAACACCATATATTTT. Translation gives CASSLTGPGNTIYF.

The chain carries TRBV6-5 and TRBJ1-1; D is unclear. Trimming shortened V by 5 bases and J by 4 bases, and 14 bases separated the two germline ends. The CDR3 is 14 amino acids. Germline assignment: CDR1 MNHEY and CDR2 SVGAGI. CDR3 DNA sequence: TGTGCCAGCAGTCGGGCCTATGCGGGCACTGAAGCTTTCTTT. As protein: CASSRAYAGTEAFF.

The chain recombines TRBV6-5 with TRBJ1-2; 7 nucleotides align to TRBD1. Germline values: CDR1 MNHEY, CDR2 SVGAGI. This CDR3 spans 15 amino acids. Losses at the gene ends were 6 bases for V and 4 bases for J; bases not matched to a gene: 11. CDR3 nucleotides: TGTGCCAGCAGCCACGACAGGGACGGGAGCTATGGCTACACCTTC. Protein sequence: CASSHDRDGSYGYTF.

The chain has TRBV5-4 and TRBJ1-2; no reliable D call. Germline lookup yields CDR1 SGHNT and CDR2 YYREEE (reference sequence). The CDR3 is 12 residues long. V was shortened by 0 bases and J by 6 bases, with 6 bases between the two germline ends. The CDR3 DNA follows: TGTGCCAGCAGCTTGGACACCGATGGCTACACCTTC. Its protein is CASSLDTDGYTF.